Here is one T cell receptor (beta chain) with its context. Germline loops: CDR1 MNHEY, CDR2 SMNVEV (reference sequence). The V end lost 6 bases, the J end lost 4 bases, and 13 bases lay between the germline ends. This CDR3 spans 13 amino acids. The assay was immunoSEQ multiplex PCR, and TCRdb's table has in-frame clones only and misses some. The table includes 64,000 or so clones, around 93% detected once. This entry is derived from a study of T cell changes during pregnancy in multiple sclerosis. This TCR derives from a female donor with multiple sclerosis, enrolled in a pregnancy study. The chain has TRBV27 and TRBJ2-7; possible D gene TRBD2, 6 bases. Sequencing was performed on peripheral blood, taken in the first trimester of pregnancy. The CDR3 region is CASSFRDSYEQYF. For the CDR3, the DNA is TGTGCCAGCAGCTTCCGGGACTCATACGAGCAGTACTTC.